These 17 T cell receptor beta chains came from one sample sequenced in a study of shared clonotypes between healthy human individuals. Clones were sequenced by immunoSEQ multiplex PCR, and TCRdb holds only the in-frame ones, with some missing. The table shows 500,000 or so clones, with roughly 95% occurring only once. What was sequenced was naive CD4+ T cells sorted from blood. Subset given: CD45RA+ positively selected. These receptors were obtained from a young woman in good health.

As to this clone: The same CDR3 can be traced to other DNA sequences in this sample. The rearrangement uses TRBV19 and TRBJ2-7; either TRBD1 or TRBD2 may fit D (6 bases each). Germline loops: CDR1 LNHDA, CDR2 SQIVND (reference sequence). V shed 3 bases and J shed 0 bases, with 9 bases lying between them. The CDR3 extends over 14 amino acids. CDR3 nucleotide sequence: TGTGCCAGTAGTATGGGGGGCCTCTCCTACGAGCAGTACTTC. This sequence encodes CASSMGGLSYEQYF.

The V and J genes are TRBV27 and TRBJ2-6; D not certain. V gave up 3 bases and J gave up 0 bases, with 12 bases separating them. The CDR3 is made up of 17 amino acids. Germline lookup yields CDR1 MNHEY and CDR2 SMNVEV (reference sequence). CDR3 sequence reads: CASSLGLDVSGANVLTF. Here the CDR3 DNA reads TGTGCCAGCAGTTTGGGCCTAGACGTCTCTGGGGCCAACGTCCTGACTTTC.

The chain employs TRBV29-1 and TRBJ2-3; D gene unclear. Germline V lookup: CDR1 SQVTM, CDR2 ANQGSEA. V dropped 3 bases and J dropped 3 bases, with 10 bases sitting between them. The CDR3 spans 13 residues. The CDR3: CSVDLTGTDTQYF. The CDR3 nucleotides are TGCAGCGTTGATTTGACCGGAACAGATACGCAGTATTTT.

The table lists this clone with a count of one. The chain recombines TRBV28 with TRBJ2-7; unclear D gene. CDR3 size: 18 residues. V was clipped by 4 bases and J by 3 bases, with 25 bases between them. The germline gives CDR1 MDHEN, CDR2 SYDVKM. DNA for the CDR3: TGTGCCAGCAGTTCCGAAAAGGGTCCGGCCCCAACCCACTACGAGCAGTACTTC. It codes for CASSSEKGPAPTHYEQYF.

V usage is TRBV16 and J usage is TRBJ2-2; D is undetermined. V was trimmed by 2 bases and J by 7 bases, leaving 8 bases between them. The length of the CDR3 is 13 residues. CDR1 KGHSY and CDR2 FQNENV come from the germline V gene. The CDR3 nucleotides are TGTGCCAGCAGCCAACAGGTTAACGGGGAGCTGTTTTTT. Residues: CASSQQVNGELFF.

The genes are TRBV7-7 and TRBJ2-3; 8 bases match TRBD2. The trim removed 1 base at V and 5 bases at J, leaving 2 bases unmatched. Per germline, CDR1 SSHAT and CDR2 FNYEAQ (reference sequence). There are 14 residues in the CDR3. The chain's CDR3 is CASSLGLAGDTQYF. The CDR3 bases are TGTGCCAGCAGCTTAGGGCTAGCGGGAGATACGCAGTATTTT.

V gene TRBV7-9 combines with J gene TRBJ2-7; 8 positions agree with TRBD2. J lost 2 bases, V lost 11 bases, and 11 bases had no gene match. This CDR3 is built from 14 residues. Germline CDR1 and CDR2: SEHNR and FQNEAQ (reference sequence). As DNA, the CDR3 is TGTGCCCGGGGGGTAGCGGGATCCCCCTACGAGCAGTACTTC. Its translation: CARGVAGSPYEQYF.

The genes are TRBV10-1 and TRBJ2-1; 7 bases align to TRBD1. The germline V gene encodes CDR1 WNHNN and CDR2 SYGVQD (reference sequence). This CDR3 has 14 residues. V shed 5 bases and J 4 bases; nucleotides not matched to a gene: 5. The CDR3 bases are TGCGCCAGCAGTACCGGGACAGATTACAATGAGCAGTTCTTC. This sequence encodes CASSTGTDYNEQFF.

This chain links TRBV9 with TRBJ2-3; 7 bases map to TRBD1. The CDR3 contains 15 residues. The germline V gene encodes CDR1 SGDLS and CDR2 YYNGEE. Trimming at V came to 0 bases and at J to 5 bases, leaving 6 bases not matched to a gene. CDR3 nucleotides: TGTGCCAGCAGCGTAGAAGGGGGCGTAGGAGATACGCAGTATTTT. This codes for CASSVEGGVGDTQYF.

V and J are TRBV5-1 and TRBJ2-1, with D unclear. The CDR3 is made up of 14 amino acids. Trimming removed 5 bases at V and 0 bases at J, with 9 bases between. Germline V gene lookup returns CDR1 SGHRS and CDR2 YFSETQ. The CDR3 protein is CASRSGGSYNEQFF. DNA for the CDR3: TGCGCCAGCAGGTCCGGCGGCTCCTACAATGAGCAGTTCTTC.

Remarks on this clone: This sample includes further DNA sequences coding for the same CDR3. V and J are TRBV28 and TRBJ1-6, with D uncertain. V lost 5 bases and J 10 bases, leaving 12 bases between the germline ends. The CDR3 loop spans 13 amino acids. Germline V CDR1 and CDR2: MDHEN, SYDVKM. This CDR3 is CASSPRGNSPLHF. The CDR3 DNA sequence: TGTGCCAGCAGTCCTCGAGGGAACTCACCCCTCCACTTT. The whole variable domain, remainder taken from reference TRBV28 and TRBJ1-6, is DVKVTQSSRYLVKRTGEKVFLECVQDMDHENMFWYRQDPGLGLRLIYFSYDVKMKEKGDIPEGYSVSREKKERFSLILESASTNQTSMYLCASSPRGNSPLHFGNGTRLTVT.

Regarding this clone: The identical CDR3 is also encoded by other nucleotide sequences in the sample. The chain combines TRBV27 with TRBJ2-1; either TRBD1 or TRBD2 may supply D (5 bases each). Germline values: CDR1 MNHEY, CDR2 SMNVEV (reference sequence). The CDR3 has 14 amino acids. Deletions cut 3 bases from V and 3 bases from J, with 9 bases between. Here the CDR3 reads CASSFSGRYNEQFF. CDR3 DNA: TGTGCCAGCAGTTTCTCGGGGCGCTACAATGAGCAGTTCTTC.

The chain is built from TRBV5-4 and TRBJ2-3; 9 bases agree with TRBD2. With 0 bases clipped from V and 4 bases from J, the junction kept 12 bases outside the gene matches. CDR1 SGHNT and CDR2 YYREEE come from the germline V gene (reference sequence). The CDR3 is 18 amino acids. CDR3 DNA: TGTGCCAGCAGCTTGGGTTGGGGTAGCGGGAGTAGCCCAGATACGCAGTATTTT. Its translation is CASSLGWGSGSSPDTQYF.

J is TRBJ2-3 and V is TRBV7-8; 9 bases fit TRBD2. The CDR3 consists of 17 residues. The V segment lost 0 bases and the J segment 0 bases; nucleotides outside the gene matches: 4. Per germline, CDR1 SGHVS and CDR2 FQNEAQ. The CDR3 reads CASSLAGLAPSTDTQYF. CDR3 nucleotides: TGTGCCAGCAGCTTAGCGGGACTAGCACCTAGCACAGATACGCAGTATTTT.

The genes are TRBV25-1 and TRBJ1-4, with 9 bases lining up with TRBD1. The germline V gene encodes CDR1 MGHDK and CDR2 SYGVNS. The CDR3 is 14 residues long. J was trimmed by 15 bases and V by 2 bases; bases with no gene match: 10. CDR3 sequence reads: CASSERGQGHTVFF. CDR3 sequence (DNA): TGTGCCAGCAGTGAAAGGGGACAGGGTCATACGGTGTTTTTT.

This CDR3 is CASSPLGQGAGSDQPQHF. The CDR3 DNA sequence: TGTGCCAGCTCACCACTCGGCCAGGGGGCAGGAAGTGATCAGCCCCAGCATTTT. The chain carries TRBV18 and TRBJ1-5, with TRBD1 matching 8 bases. This CDR3 has 18 residues. Germline V gene sequence: CDR1 KGHSH, CDR2 LQKENI. With 1 base clipped from V and 5 bases from J, the junction kept 13 bases outside the gene matches.

The chain carries TRBV28 and TRBJ2-3; tentative D call: TRBD1 (6 bases). There are 14 residues in the CDR3. Germline CDR1 is MDHEN and CDR2 is SYDVKM. V dropped 3 bases and J dropped 4 bases, with 11 bases sitting between them. CDR3 loop: CASSFWGPSDTQYF. The CDR3 DNA sequence: TGTGCCAGCAGTTTTTGGGGGCCGTCAGATACGCAGTATTTT.